This T cell receptor (beta chain) was retrieved from a study of control samples from healthy donors and cancer patients (dated by TCRdb to between 2020 and 2021). Libraries were prepared through the immunoSEQ multiplex PCR assay. TCRdb holds this immuneACCESS table with in-frame rearrangements only. Some clones are missing; in checked studies, unresolved V genes explain under half, and the rest has no known cause. This sample has 110,000 or so clones in its table, and roughly 89% of those were observed once. 17% of the sample goes to the ten largest clones. The CDR3, cysteine through phenylalanine, is 15 amino acids long. Solely the CDR3 DNA is kept, with 45 bases framed from the first base. CDR1 KGHSH and CDR2 LQKENI are derived from the germline V gene. Relative to germline, V is missing 1 base and J is missing 5 bases, with 5 bases of the junction outside any gene match. Details on this clone: Its antigen is currently not known. No qualities accompany the bases; no much larger clone lies one base away.

The rearrangement joined TRBV18 to TRBJ2-7, and 10 junction bases match TRBD2. The receptor was derived from a woman in her forties or fifties in good health. Sequenced input: blood. The nucleotides are TGTGCCAGCTCACCACGGGAGCGGGGGGGCCACGAGCAGTACTTC. It translates as CASSPRERGGHEQYF.